These 32 T cell receptor beta chains share one sample of origin, sequenced in a study of shared clonotypes between healthy human individuals. Here immunoSEQ multiplex PCR was the method, and the copy in TCRdb shows in-frame clones only, minus some. This sample carries about half a million clones, roughly 80% of them seen once, and the ten largest clones take less than 15%. The sequencing input was PBMCs. The receptors were sampled from a woman aged 40 to 55 in good health. Some clones in this sample may be carry-over from other donors' samples.

This clone has a count of ten or more. The J gene is TRBJ1-1, the V gene TRBV5-4; D is possibly TRBD1 (6 bases). Germline CDR1 SGHNT, CDR2 YYREEE (reference sequence). The ends were cut back, 0 bases at V and 5 bases at J, with 8 bases in the middle. This CDR3 region has 13 residues. The CDR3 protein is CASSLGRGTEAFF. The CDR3 DNA is TGTGCCAGCAGCTTGGGCAGGGGAACTGAAGCTTTCTTT.

The V and J genes are TRBV6-4 and TRBJ2-7, with 8 nucleotides matching TRBD2. V trimming: 3 bases; J trimming: 4 bases; junction bases outside the gene matches: 8. There are 15 residues in the CDR3. CDR1 and CDR2 from the germline V gene are MRHNA and SNTAGT. As DNA, the CDR3 is TGTGCCAGCAGTGAGGGGTCGGGAGGGCCTTACGAGCAGTACTTC. Amino acid sequence: CASSEGSGGPYEQYF.

The gene calls are TRBV11-2 and TRBJ2-1, with unresolved D. Germline V gives CDR1 SGHAT, CDR2 FQNNGV. This CDR3 is built from 16 residues. Trimming shortened V by 5 bases and J by 0 bases, and 14 bases separated the two germline ends. CDR3 nucleotide sequence: TGTGCCAGCAGCCTCCAGCCAAGCAGCTCCTACAATGAGCAGTTCTTC. Its protein is CASSLQPSSSYNEQFF.

This clone was recorded a few times. The V gene is TRBV7-9, the J gene TRBJ2-5; the match to TRBD1 covers 7 bases. The end of the DNA fits TRBJ2-7 better, so the J call may be wrong. The CDR3 runs to 14 residues. Germline values: CDR1 SEHNR, CDR2 FQNEAQ (reference sequence). The CDR3: CASSLGGQADEQYF. The CDR3 DNA is TGTGCCAGCAGCTTAGGCGGACAGGCGGACGAGCAGTACTTC.

V is TRBV2 and J is TRBJ1-2, with 10 bases fitting TRBD1. CDR1 is SNHLY and CDR2 is FYNNEI in the germline V gene. This CDR3 has 13 amino acids. V shed 6 bases, J shed 3 bases, and the junction held 1 base outside the gene matches. For the CDR3, the DNA is TGTGCCAGCAGGGGACAGGGGTACTATGGCTACACCTTC. Its protein product is CASRGQGYYGYTF.

This chain uses TRBV27 with TRBJ1-5; no clear D. CDR3 length: 15 amino acids. V was clipped by 9 bases and J by 0 bases, with 15 bases between them. CDR1 MNHEY and CDR2 SMNVEV come from the germline V gene (reference sequence). The CDR3 region is CASSMDGVSNQPQHF. DNA of the CDR3: TGTGCCAGTTCAATGGACGGCGTTAGCAATCAGCCCCAGCATTTT.

V gene TRBV4-1 combines with J gene TRBJ2-1; TRBD2 is a possible D gene (5 bases). Germline CDR1 reads MGHRA; CDR2 reads YSYEKL. Trimming removed 4 bases from V and 2 bases from J, with 9 bases in between. The CDR3 sequence is 14 residues long. In nucleotides, the CDR3 is TGCGCCAGCAGCCGAAGCGGAACCTACAATGAGCAGTTCTTC. The encoded protein is CASSRSGTYNEQFF.

This clone was found once. The chain links TRBV2 to TRBJ2-7; D may match TRBD1 or TRBD2 (5 bases each). V lost 2 bases, J lost 3 bases, and 8 bases lay in between. Germline assignment: CDR1 SNHLY and CDR2 FYNNEI. The CDR3 has 13 amino acids. The CDR3 DNA reads TGTGCCAGCAGTGAACCGGGGCTCTACGAGCAGTACTTC. Its translation is CASSEPGLYEQYF.

V and J are TRBV6-6 and TRBJ2-4; TRBD1 matches 9 bases. The CDR3 is made up of 13 amino acids. Germline-derived CDR1 and CDR2 are MNHNY and SVGAGI (reference sequence). V was clipped by 10 bases and J by 8 bases; unmatched bases: 9. CDR3 sequence reads: CATRTGGSYIQYF. For the CDR3, the DNA is TGTGCCACACGTACAGGGGGCAGTTACATTCAGTACTTC.

The sample holds a few counts of this clone. The V and J genes are TRBV30 and TRBJ1-1; D remains unclear. V was cut by 4 bases and J by 1 base, with 10 bases left in between. The CDR3 is 13 amino acids. The germline V gene encodes CDR1 GTSNPN and CDR2 SVGIG (reference sequence). The CDR3 bases are TGTGCCTGGAATTTTGAGGCGAACACTGAAGCTTTCTTT. Protein: CAWNFEANTEAFF. Based on the CDR3 plus reference TRBV30 and TRBJ1-1, the full variable domain is SQTIHQWPATLVQPVGSPLSLECTVEGTSNPNLYWYRQAAGRGLQLLFYSVGIGQISSEVPQNLSASRPQDRQFILSSKKLLLSDSGFYLCAWNFEANTEAFFGQGTRLTVV.

V is TRBV5-1 and J is TRBJ2-7, with D maybe TRBD2 (6 bases). Germline-derived CDR1 and CDR2 are SGHRS and YFSETQ. The V end lost 4 bases, the J end lost 0 bases, and 11 bases lay between the germline ends. This CDR3 spans 14 amino acids. CDR3 loop: CASSPSSGSYEQYF. In nucleotides, the CDR3 is TGCGCCAGCAGCCCGAGTAGCGGCTCCTACGAGCAGTACTTC.

The chain is built from TRBV7-2 and TRBJ2-3; the match to TRBD2 covers 9 bases. V was clipped by 3 bases and J by 3 bases; unmatched bases: 1. CDR1 and CDR2 from the germline V gene are SGHTA and FQGNSA. This CDR3 comprises 14 residues. Here the CDR3 reads CASSFSGSTDTQYF. Written as DNA, the CDR3 is TGTGCCAGCAGCTTTAGCGGGAGTACAGATACGCAGTATTTT.

The chain joins TRBV19 to TRBJ2-2, with TRBD2 matching 12 bases. V was clipped by 6 bases and J by 6 bases; unmatched bases: 8. CDR1 is LNHDA and CDR2 is SQIVND in the germline V gene (reference sequence). The length of the CDR3 is 16 residues. CDR3 in DNA: TGTGCCAGTAGACTCTTGGGACTAGCGGGCTCCGGGGAGCTGTTTTTT. Translated: CASRLLGLAGSGELFF. The variable domain in full, completed from reference TRBV19 and TRBJ2-2, reads DGGITQSPKYLFRKEGQNVTLSCEQNLNHDAMYWYRQDPGQGLRLIYYSQIVNDFQKGDIAEGYSVSREKKESFPLTVTSAQKNPTAFYLCASRLLGLAGSGELFFGEGSRLTVL.

The chain links TRBV9 to TRBJ2-5; D might be TRBD1 (5 bases). This CDR3 comprises 15 residues. The germline V and J ends were trimmed by 0 bases and 3 bases, with 12 bases remaining between them. The V gene's germline CDR1 is SGDLS and CDR2 YYNGEE. The CDR3 protein is CASSVAPGQEETQYF. The CDR3, as DNA: TGTGCCAGCAGCGTAGCCCCCGGACAAGAAGAGACCCAGTACTTC.

This chain joins TRBV5-1 and TRBJ2-7; 8 bases are a match to TRBD2. The CDR3 length is 15 residues. The V and J ends lost 4 bases and 2 bases, in that order; junction bases with no gene match: 8. Germline loops: CDR1 SGHRS, CDR2 YFSETQ. CDR3 in DNA: TGCGCCAGCAGCCCGGGGGGGGGCGAGACCTACGAGCAGTACTTC. Protein: CASSPGGGETYEQYF.

The chain employs TRBV6-1 and TRBJ1-5; D gene ambiguous. This CDR3 is built from 14 residues. V was clipped by 6 bases and J by 5 bases, with 14 bases between them. The germline CDR1 and CDR2 sequences are MNHNS and SASEGT. CDR3 sequence: CASRQTGNDQPQHF. CDR3 DNA sequence: TGTGCCAGCAGACAAACGGGGAACGATCAGCCCCAGCATTTT.

The genes are TRBV9 and TRBJ2-7; D unresolved. CDR1 and CDR2 (germline): SGDLS, YYNGEE. Trimming cost V 0 bases and J 7 bases, with 11 bases left between them. CDR3 length: 13 amino acids. The CDR3 DNA follows: TGTGCCAGCAGCGTAGAGGCTGTGGGGGAGCAGTACTTC. This codes for CASSVEAVGEQYF. The full variable domain, in which reference TRBV9 and TRBJ2-7 provide the parts outside the CDR3, is DSGVTQTPKHLITATGQRVTLRCSPRSGDLSVYWYQQSLDQGLQFLIQYYNGEERAKGNILERFSAQQFPDLHSELNLSSLELGDSALYFCASSVEAVGEQYFGPGTRLTVT.

The genes are TRBV7-9 and TRBJ2-7, with D hard to call. The germline V gene encodes CDR1 SEHNR and CDR2 FQNEAQ (reference sequence). CDR3 length: 14 amino acids. Between the trimmed V and J ends, which lost 5 bases and 1 base, there was a span of 12 bases. CDR3 residues: CASSAPQTSYEQYF. In nucleotides, the CDR3 is TGTGCCAGCAGCGCACCCCAGACGTCCTACGAGCAGTACTTC.

V is TRBV7-9 and J is TRBJ2-3; 8 bases align to TRBD1. This CDR3 spans 15 amino acids. Germline CDR1 and CDR2: SEHNR and FQNEAQ (reference sequence). V lost 2 bases to trimming and J lost 6 bases; unmatched junction nucleotides: 7. The CDR3 sequence: CASSLQTGVLDTQYF. CDR3 coding DNA: TGTGCCAGCAGCTTACAGACAGGGGTCCTCGATACGCAGTATTTT.

A word on this clone: The identical CDR3 is also encoded by other nucleotide sequences in the sample. The rearrangement joins TRBV7-8 to TRBJ2-7; D is undetermined. This CDR3 comprises 11 residues. Germline values: CDR1 SGHVS, CDR2 FQNEAQ. V was clipped by 2 bases and J by 4 bases, with 3 bases between them. CDR3 amino acids: CASSLLYEQYF. The CDR3 bases are TGTGCCAGCAGCTTACTTTACGAGCAGTACTTC.

The chain links TRBV10-3 to TRBJ2-7, with TRBD2 as a possible D gene (5 bases). The ends were cut back, 2 bases at V and 7 bases at J, with 15 bases in the middle. Germline V gene data show CDR1 as ENHRY and CDR2 as SYGVKD. The CDR3 runs 14 residues. The CDR3 loop is CAISEMGSTGEQYF. CDR3 DNA: TGTGCCATCAGTGAGATGGGTTCGACGGGGGAGCAGTACTTC.

The genes are TRBV10-1 and TRBJ1-5, with 7 bases aligning to TRBD1. The CDR3 spans 22 residues. V shed 8 bases, J shed 0 bases, and the junction held 28 bases outside the gene matches. In germline, CDR1 is WNHNN, CDR2 SYGVQD (reference sequence). The DNA for the CDR3 is TGCGCCAGCCCATTCCAAAAGACAGGGAAGGGCAAAGCCAAGCTTAGCAATCAGCCCCAGCATTTT. It translates to CASPFQKTGKGKAKLSNQPQHF.

The rearrangement uses TRBV5-6 and TRBJ2-7, with 10 bases that match TRBD2. With V trimmed by 4 bases and J by 4 bases, 5 bases remained unmatched. The germline CDR1 and CDR2 sequences are SGHDT and YYEEEE. The CDR3 sequence is 14 residues long. The CDR3 DNA follows: TGTGCCAGCAGCCCCGGGACTAGCGCTTACGAGCAGTACTTC. Translation gives CASSPGTSAYEQYF.

This clone has only a few counts. The chain is built from TRBV6-5 and TRBJ1-1; D remains unclear. Germline CDR1 MNHEY, CDR2 SVGAGI. Trimming shortened V by 8 bases and J by 1 base, and 11 bases separated the two germline ends. This CDR3 is built from 13 residues. The CDR3 nucleotides read TGTGCCAGCTATCGGACTGAGAACACTGAAGCTTTCTTT. Translating gives CASYRTENTEAFF.

The chain combines TRBV5-1 with TRBJ2-1; TRBD2 aligns across 10 bases. The ends lost 0 bases at V and 7 bases at J; junction bases unmatched: 4. Germline lookup yields CDR1 SGHRS and CDR2 YFSETQ. The CDR3 contains 15 residues. The CDR3 DNA follows: TGCGCCAGCAGCTTGGGCACTAGCGGGATGAATGAGCAGTTCTTC. As protein: CASSLGTSGMNEQFF.

The V gene is TRBV5-1, the J gene TRBJ2-3; 12 nucleotides agree with TRBD2. Germline loops: CDR1 SGHRS, CDR2 YFSETQ. J was trimmed by 8 bases and V by 3 bases; bases with no gene match: 10. The length of the CDR3 is 16 residues. CDR3 protein: CASSSGLAGLKGTQYF. DNA of the CDR3: TGCGCCAGCAGCTCCGGACTAGCGGGATTGAAGGGTACGCAGTATTTT.

The chain couples TRBV11-2 to TRBJ1-1; TRBD1 is a possible D gene (5 bases). Germline CDR1 reads SGHAT; CDR2 reads FQNNGV. Trimming removed 5 bases at V and 0 bases at J, with 19 bases between. The CDR3 consists of 17 residues. DNA for the CDR3: TGTGCCAGCAGCCCTCTACCACGGCAGGGAATGAACACTGAAGCTTTCTTT. Amino acids: CASSPLPRQGMNTEAFF.

This chain joins TRBV5-1 and TRBJ2-2; TRBD2 is a possible D gene (5 bases). V dropped 5 bases and J dropped 0 bases, with 8 bases sitting between them. Looked up from germline, CDR1 is SGHRS and CDR2 is YFSETQ. The length of the CDR3 is 14 residues. For the CDR3, the DNA is TGCGCCAGCAGGGGTAGCGCGAACACCGGGGAGCTGTTTTTT. Encoded protein: CASRGSANTGELFF.

Points on this clone: In the same sample, other DNA sequences code for this CDR3. V is TRBV5-1 and J is TRBJ2-3; D gene ambiguous. Per germline, CDR1 SGHRS and CDR2 YFSETQ. V was clipped by 2 bases and J by 0 bases, with 4 bases between them. The CDR3 contains 13 residues. In DNA, the CDR3 is TGCGCCAGCAGCTTTTCAAGCACAGATACGCAGTATTTT. Translation gives CASSFSSTDTQYF.

The J gene is TRBJ1-6, the V gene TRBV5-4; D is perhaps TRBD1 (5 bases). V shed 3 bases and J shed 7 bases, with 14 bases lying between them. The germline V gene encodes CDR1 SGHNT and CDR2 YYREEE (reference sequence). This CDR3 contains 15 residues. CDR3 residues: CASSSQGMGNSPLHF. CDR3 coding DNA: TGTGCCAGCAGCTCTCAGGGTATGGGGAATTCACCCCTCCACTTT.

V gene TRBV27 combines with J gene TRBJ2-1; the match to TRBD2 covers 10 bases. This CDR3 is 14 amino acids long. The germline V gene encodes CDR1 MNHEY and CDR2 SMNVEV (reference sequence). Trimming cost V 7 bases and J 8 bases; bases outside gene matches: 8. CDR3 bases: TGTGCCAGCATGAGCGGGAGGGCCAGCCATGAGCAGTTCTTC. Encoded protein: CASMSGRASHEQFF.

The chain is built from TRBV6-5 and TRBJ1-6; D call uncertain. Trimming removed 10 bases at V and 2 bases at J, with 9 bases between. Germline V lookup: CDR1 MNHEY, CDR2 SVGAGI. The CDR3 totals 13 residues. The CDR3 DNA follows: TGTGCCACGCAGGTTACCTATAATTCACCCCTCCACTTT. Encoded protein: CATQVTYNSPLHF.